This T cell receptor beta chain is drawn from a study of blood T cells in healthy people across ages. Alongside a J-beta primer mix, a sample-barcoded 5' primer served in a second PCR lasting roughly 7 to 11 cycles. Each cDNA molecule was tagged by a template-switch adaptor that had 12 random nucleotides. TCRdb reanalysed the 5' RACE reads using MiXCR and keeps one entry per CDR3 protein. Among 760,000 or so distinct CDR3 sequences, approximately 25% were seen once, and the ten largest hold 9.4%. This CDR3 is 13 amino acids long. V was pared by 4 bases and J by 3 bases, with 8 bases between. The same specimen was also included in a second study, on T cells of mothers and their children.

Input material: blood. The clonotype originates from a boy between 10 and 17 years old in good health. The rearrangement uses TRBV12-3 or TRBV12-4 and TRBJ2-3; the D is unclear. The CDR3 DNA is TGTGCCAGCAGTTCCGCTAATACAGATACGCAGTATTTT. Protein sequence: CASSSANTDTQYF.